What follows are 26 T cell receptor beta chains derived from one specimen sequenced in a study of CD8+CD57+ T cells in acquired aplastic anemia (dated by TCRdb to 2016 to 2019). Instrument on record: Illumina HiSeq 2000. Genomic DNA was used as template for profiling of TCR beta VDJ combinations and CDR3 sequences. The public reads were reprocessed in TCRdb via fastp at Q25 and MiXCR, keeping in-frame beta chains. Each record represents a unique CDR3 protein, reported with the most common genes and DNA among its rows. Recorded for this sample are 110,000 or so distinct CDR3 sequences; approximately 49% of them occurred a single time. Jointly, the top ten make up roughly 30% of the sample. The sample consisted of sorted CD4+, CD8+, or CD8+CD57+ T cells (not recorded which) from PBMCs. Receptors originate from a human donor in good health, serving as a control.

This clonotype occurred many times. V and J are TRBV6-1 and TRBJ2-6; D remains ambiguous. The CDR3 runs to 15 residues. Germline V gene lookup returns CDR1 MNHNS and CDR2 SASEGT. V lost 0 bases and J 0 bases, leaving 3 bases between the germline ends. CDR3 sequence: CASSEASSGANVLTF. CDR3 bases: TGTGCCAGCAGTGAAGCTTCCTCTGGGGCCAACGTCCTGACTTTC.

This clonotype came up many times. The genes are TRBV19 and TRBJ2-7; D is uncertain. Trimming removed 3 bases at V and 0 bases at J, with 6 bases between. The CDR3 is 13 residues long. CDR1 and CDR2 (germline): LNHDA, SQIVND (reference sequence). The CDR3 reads CASSMAGSYEQYF. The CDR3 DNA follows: TGTGCCAGTAGTATGGCCGGCTCCTACGAGCAGTACTTC.

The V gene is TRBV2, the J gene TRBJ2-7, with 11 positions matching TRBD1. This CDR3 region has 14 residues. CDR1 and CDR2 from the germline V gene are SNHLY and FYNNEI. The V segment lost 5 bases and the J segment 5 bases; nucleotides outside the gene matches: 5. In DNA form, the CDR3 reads TGTGCCAGCAGTTTGGGACAGGGGGAAAACGAGCAGTACTTC. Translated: CASSLGQGENEQYF.

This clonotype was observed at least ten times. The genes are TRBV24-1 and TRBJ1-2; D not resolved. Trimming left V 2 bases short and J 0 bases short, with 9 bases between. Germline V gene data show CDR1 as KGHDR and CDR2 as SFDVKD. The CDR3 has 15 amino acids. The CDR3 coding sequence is TGTGCCACCAGTGATTCCGGTGACTCTAACTATGGCTACACCTTC. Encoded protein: CATSDSGDSNYGYTF.

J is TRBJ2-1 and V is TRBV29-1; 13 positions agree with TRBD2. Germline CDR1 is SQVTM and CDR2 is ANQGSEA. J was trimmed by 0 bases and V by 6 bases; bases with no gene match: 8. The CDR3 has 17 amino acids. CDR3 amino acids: CSVTGLAGRSSYNEQFF. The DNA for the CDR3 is TGCAGCGTGACGGGACTAGCGGGGAGGAGCTCCTACAATGAGCAGTTCTTC.

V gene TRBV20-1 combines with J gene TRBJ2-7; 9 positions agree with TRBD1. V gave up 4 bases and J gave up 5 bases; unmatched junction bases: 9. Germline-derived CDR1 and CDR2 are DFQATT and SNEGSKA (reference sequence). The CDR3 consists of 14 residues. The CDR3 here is CSATPGTGIHEQYF. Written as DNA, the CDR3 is TGCAGTGCTACCCCCGGGACAGGGATCCACGAGCAGTACTTC.

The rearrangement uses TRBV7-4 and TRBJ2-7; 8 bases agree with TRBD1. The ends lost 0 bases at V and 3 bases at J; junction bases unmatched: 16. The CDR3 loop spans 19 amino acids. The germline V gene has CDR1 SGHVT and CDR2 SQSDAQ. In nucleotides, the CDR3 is TGTGCCAGCAGCTTAGCGACCCCAGGGTGGACAGGGTCCATCTACGAGCAGTACTTC. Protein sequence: CASSLATPGWTGSIYEQYF.

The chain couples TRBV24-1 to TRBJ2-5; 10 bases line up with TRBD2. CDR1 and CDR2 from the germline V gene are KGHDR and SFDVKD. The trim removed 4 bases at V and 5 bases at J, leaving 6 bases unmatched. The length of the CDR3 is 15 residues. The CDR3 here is CATSEGAGGHETQYF. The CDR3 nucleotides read TGTGCCACCAGTGAGGGAGCGGGGGGGCACGAGACCCAGTACTTC.

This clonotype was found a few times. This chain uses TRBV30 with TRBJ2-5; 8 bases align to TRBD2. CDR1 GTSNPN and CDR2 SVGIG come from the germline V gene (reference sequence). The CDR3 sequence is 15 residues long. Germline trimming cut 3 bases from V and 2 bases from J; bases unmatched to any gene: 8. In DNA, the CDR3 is TGTGCCTGGAGCGACGCTGAGCGGGGGCAAGAGACCCAGTACTTC. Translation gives CAWSDAERGQETQYF.

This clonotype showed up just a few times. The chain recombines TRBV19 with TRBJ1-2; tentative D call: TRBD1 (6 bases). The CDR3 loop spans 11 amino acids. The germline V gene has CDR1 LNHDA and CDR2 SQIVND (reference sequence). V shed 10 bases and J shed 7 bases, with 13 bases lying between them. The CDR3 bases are TGTGCCACGCTGGGGGCGGGTGGCTACACCTTC. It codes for CATLGAGGYTF.

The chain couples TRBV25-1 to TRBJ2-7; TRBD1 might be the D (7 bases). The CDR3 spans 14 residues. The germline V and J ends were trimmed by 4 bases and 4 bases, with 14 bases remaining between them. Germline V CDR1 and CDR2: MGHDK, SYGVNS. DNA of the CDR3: TGTGCCAGCAGTGGGGGGGCAGGGGGGTACGAGCAGTACTTC. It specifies CASSGGAGGYEQYF.

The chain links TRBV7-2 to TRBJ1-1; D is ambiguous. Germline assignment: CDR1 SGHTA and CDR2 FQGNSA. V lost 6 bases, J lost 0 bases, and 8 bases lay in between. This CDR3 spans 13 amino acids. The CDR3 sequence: CASRRTVNTEAFF. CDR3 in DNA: TGTGCCAGCAGACGGACGGTGAACACTGAAGCTTTCTTT.

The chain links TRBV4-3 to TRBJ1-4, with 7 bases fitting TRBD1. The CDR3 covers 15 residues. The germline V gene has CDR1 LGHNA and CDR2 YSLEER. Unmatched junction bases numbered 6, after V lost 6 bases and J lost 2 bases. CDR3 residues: CASRYDRDTNEKLFF. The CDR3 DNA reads TGCGCCAGCAGATATGACAGGGACACTAATGAAAAACTGTTTTTT.

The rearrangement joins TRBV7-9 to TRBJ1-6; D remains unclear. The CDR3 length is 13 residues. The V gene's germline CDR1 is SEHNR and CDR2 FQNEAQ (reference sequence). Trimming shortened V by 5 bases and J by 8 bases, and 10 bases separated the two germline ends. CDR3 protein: CASSQRVDSPLHF. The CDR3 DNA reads TGTGCCAGCAGCCAAAGGGTCGATTCACCCCTCCACTTT.

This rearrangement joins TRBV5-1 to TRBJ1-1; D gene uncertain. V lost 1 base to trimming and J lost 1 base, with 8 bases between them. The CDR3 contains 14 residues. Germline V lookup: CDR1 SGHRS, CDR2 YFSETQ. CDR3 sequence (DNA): TGCGCCAGCAGCTTGTACAGCTCGAACACTGAAGCTTTCTTT. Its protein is CASSLYSSNTEAFF.

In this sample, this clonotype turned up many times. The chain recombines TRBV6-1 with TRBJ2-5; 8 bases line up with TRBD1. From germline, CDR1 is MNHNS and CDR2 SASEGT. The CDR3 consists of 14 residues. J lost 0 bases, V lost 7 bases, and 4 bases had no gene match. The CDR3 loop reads CASNPTGDQETQYF. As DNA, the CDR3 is TGTGCCAGCAACCCGACAGGGGACCAAGAGACCCAGTACTTC.

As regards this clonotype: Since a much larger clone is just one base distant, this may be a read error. CDR3 sequence reads: CASSLVSGRNTEAFF. The CDR3 DNA sequence: TGTGCCAGCAGTTTGGTTAGTGGCCGGAACACTGAAGCTTTCTTT. V and J are TRBV12-3 or TRBV12-4 and TRBJ1-1, with D unresolved. The germline V and J ends were trimmed by 3 bases and 1 base, with 12 bases remaining between them. The CDR3 extends over 15 amino acids.

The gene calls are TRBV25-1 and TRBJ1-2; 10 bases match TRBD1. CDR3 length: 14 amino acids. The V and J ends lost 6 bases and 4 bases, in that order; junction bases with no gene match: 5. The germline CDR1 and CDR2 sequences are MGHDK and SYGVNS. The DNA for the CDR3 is TGTGCCAGCAGCACCGGGACAGGGGTCTATGGCTACACCTTC. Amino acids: CASSTGTGVYGYTF.

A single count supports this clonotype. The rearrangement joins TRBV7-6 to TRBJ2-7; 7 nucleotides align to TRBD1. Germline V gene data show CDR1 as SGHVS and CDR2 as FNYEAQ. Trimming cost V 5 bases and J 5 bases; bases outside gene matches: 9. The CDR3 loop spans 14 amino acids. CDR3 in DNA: TGTGCCAGCAGCATACAGGGGATACGCGACGAGCAGTACTTC. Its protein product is CASSIQGIRDEQYF.

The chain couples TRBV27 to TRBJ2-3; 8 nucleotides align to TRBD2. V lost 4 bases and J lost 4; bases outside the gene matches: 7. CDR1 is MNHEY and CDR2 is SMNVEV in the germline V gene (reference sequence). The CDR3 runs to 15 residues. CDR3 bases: TGTGCCAGCAGTTCCCGGGGGGGCCCCGCAGATACGCAGTATTTT. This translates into CASSSRGGPADTQYF.

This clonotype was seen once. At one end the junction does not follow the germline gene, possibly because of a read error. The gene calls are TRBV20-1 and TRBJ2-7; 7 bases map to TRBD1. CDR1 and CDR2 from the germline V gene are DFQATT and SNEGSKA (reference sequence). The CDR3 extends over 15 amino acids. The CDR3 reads CSARRQGKFTGELYF. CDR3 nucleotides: TGCAGTGCTAGAAGACAGGGAAAGTTTACCGGGGAGCTGTACTTC.

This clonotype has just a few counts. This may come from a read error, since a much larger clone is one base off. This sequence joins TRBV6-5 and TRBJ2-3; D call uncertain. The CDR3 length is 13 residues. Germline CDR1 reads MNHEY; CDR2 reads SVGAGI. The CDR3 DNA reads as TGTGCCAGCCGTTACAGCAGCTCCCACGCGCAGTATTTT. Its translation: CASRYSSSHAQYF.

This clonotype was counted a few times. The chain's CDR3 is CASSESARGGIIAQHF. CDR3 nucleotide sequence: TGTGCCAGCAGTGAATCCGCCCGGGGGGGGATTATAGCCCAGCATTTT. The chain has TRBV25-1 and TRBJ1-5, with D possibly TRBD1 on 5 matching bases. Per germline, CDR1 MGHDK and CDR2 SYGVNS. This CDR3 comprises 16 residues. Trimming removed 1 base at V and 11 bases at J, with 21 bases between.

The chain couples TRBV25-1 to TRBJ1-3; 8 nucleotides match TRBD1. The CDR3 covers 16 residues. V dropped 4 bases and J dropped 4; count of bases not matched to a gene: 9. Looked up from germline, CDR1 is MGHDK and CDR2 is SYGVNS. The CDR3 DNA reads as TGTGCCAGCAGTGGGGGGGACAGGAGGATCGGAAACACCATATATTTT. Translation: CASSGGDRRIGNTIYF.

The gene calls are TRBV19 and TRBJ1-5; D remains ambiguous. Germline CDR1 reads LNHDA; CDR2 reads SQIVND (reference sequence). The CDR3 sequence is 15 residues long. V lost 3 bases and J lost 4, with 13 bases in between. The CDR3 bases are TGTGCCAGTAGTATTTCCCCGACAACTAATCAGCCCCAGCATTTT. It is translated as CASSISPTTNQPQHF.

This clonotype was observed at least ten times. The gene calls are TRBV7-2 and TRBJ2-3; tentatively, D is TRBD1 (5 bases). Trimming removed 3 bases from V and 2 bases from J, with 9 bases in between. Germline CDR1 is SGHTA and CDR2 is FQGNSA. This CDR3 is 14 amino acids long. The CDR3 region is CASSLDIFTDTQYF. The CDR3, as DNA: TGTGCCAGCAGCTTGGACATATTCACAGATACGCAGTATTTT.